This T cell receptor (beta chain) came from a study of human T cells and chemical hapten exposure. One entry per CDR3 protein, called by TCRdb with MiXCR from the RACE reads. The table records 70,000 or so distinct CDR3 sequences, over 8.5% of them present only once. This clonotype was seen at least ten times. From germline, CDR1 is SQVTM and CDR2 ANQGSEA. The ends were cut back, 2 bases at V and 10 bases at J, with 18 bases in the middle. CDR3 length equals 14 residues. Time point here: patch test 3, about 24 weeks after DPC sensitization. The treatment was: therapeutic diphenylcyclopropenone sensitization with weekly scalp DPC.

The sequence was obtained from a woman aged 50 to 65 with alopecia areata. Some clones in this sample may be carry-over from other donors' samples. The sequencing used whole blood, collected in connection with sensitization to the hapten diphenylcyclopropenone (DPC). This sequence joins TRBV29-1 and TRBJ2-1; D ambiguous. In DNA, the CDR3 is TGCAGCGTTGAACTTATAGTGGTCAATTCCGAGCAGTTCTTC. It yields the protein CSVELIVVNSEQFF.